This T cell receptor beta chain stems from a study of shared T cell receptors in the human thymus. V was shortened by 3 bases and J by 1 base, with 12 bases between the two germline ends. From germline, CDR1 is LGHNA and CDR2 YNFKEQ. This CDR3 spans 15 amino acids. Data came from immunoSEQ multiplex PCR; TCRdb stores just in-frame clones and leaves some out. The sample holds under 700,000 clones, approximately 78% seen once. This same sample was also taken into another study, of human thymus T cells. As that study records: The study used thymus tissue resected during corrective heart surgery. Thymic as well as blood repertoires seemed to favor certain V and J genes unevenly. Related work showed strongly overlapping thymic repertoires across unrelated individuals.

Material: thymocytes. The rearrangement links TRBV4-2 to TRBJ1-2; D is undetermined. The receptor's source is a boy under two years old with a congenital heart defect. The CDR3 loop is CASSQGSRINYGYTF. CDR3 coding DNA: TGTGCCAGCAGCCAGGGCTCACGGATTAACTATGGCTACACCTTC.